This is a list of T cell receptor beta chains from one sample in a study of OX40 agonist ivuxolimab in advanced cancers. Only in-frame clones appear in the TCRdb table, and some are missing; sequencing was by immunoSEQ multiplex PCR. In the table there are around 89,000 clones, roughly 88% of which are singletons. Source: CD4+ or CD8+ T cells sorted from blood, taken in a trial of the OX40 agonist ivuxolimab. The source of these receptors is an adult with an advanced solid tumor such as melanoma, head and neck, liver or kidney cancer. Both conserved end residues are part of each CDR3. A D gene is named only where the DNA matches it firmly. Clone size appears in some rows only: once, few, many, or a class for an expanded clone.

len: 14; abundance: NA; v_gene: TRBV29-1; j_gene: TRBJ1-2; d_gene: NA; CDR3nt: TGCAGCGTGGGACCGACACAACTAAACTATGGCTACACCTTC; CDR3aa: CSVGPTQLNYGYTF
len: 19; abundance: NA; v_gene: TRBV5-1; j_gene: TRBJ2-3; d_gene: TRBD2; CDR3nt: TGCGCCAGCAGCAACTCCGGGACTAGCGGGGGGTATAGCACAGATACGCAGTATTTT; CDR3aa: CASSNSGTSGGYSTDTQYF
len: 14; abundance: NA; v_gene: TRBV28; j_gene: TRBJ2-5; d_gene: TRBD1; CDR3nt: TGTGCCAGCAGTTGGACAGGGTCGGGAGAGACCCAGTACTTC; CDR3aa: CASSWTGSGETQYF
len: 15; abundance: NA; v_gene: TRBV19; j_gene: TRBJ2-7; d_gene: NA; CDR3nt: TGTGCCAGTAGTATCGTAGGGGGAGGAACCTACGAGCAGTACTTC; CDR3aa: CASSIVGGGTYEQYF
len: 15; abundance: NA; v_gene: TRBV7-8; j_gene: TRBJ1-2; d_gene: NA; CDR3nt: TGTGCCAGCAGCTTGTTCTCGGGGGGAATCTATGGCTACACCTTC; CDR3aa: CASSLFSGGIYGYTF
len: 13; abundance: NA; v_gene: TRBV2; j_gene: TRBJ2-2; d_gene: NA; CDR3nt: TGTGCCAGCAAGCGGTCCTACACCGGGGAGCTGTTTTTT; CDR3aa: CASKRSYTGELFF
len: 12; abundance: NA; v_gene: TRBV2; j_gene: TRBJ2-4; d_gene: NA; CDR3nt: TGTGCCAGCAGGCAGGGATTAAACATTCAGTACTTC; CDR3aa: CASRQGLNIQYF
len: 14; abundance: NA; v_gene: TRBV27; j_gene: TRBJ2-4; d_gene: TRBD1; CDR3nt: TGTGCCAGCAGTTTGGGGACAGGCAAAAACATTCAGTACTTC; CDR3aa: CASSLGTGKNIQYF
len: 15; abundance: NA; v_gene: TRBV9; j_gene: TRBJ2-7; d_gene: NA; CDR3nt: TGTGCCAGCAGCCCTCGGGGGGCGAGCTCCTACGAGCAGTACTTC; CDR3aa: CASSPRGASSYEQYF
len: 12; abundance: once; v_gene: TRBV5-1; j_gene: TRBJ2-7; d_gene: NA; CDR3nt: TGCGCCAGCAGGGGGGAGCGATACGAGCAGTACTTC; CDR3aa: CASRGERYEQYF
len: 15; abundance: NA; v_gene: TRBV27; j_gene: TRBJ2-7; d_gene: NA; CDR3nt: TGTGCCAGCAGATCACAGGGAACCATTCCCTACGAGCAGTACTTC; CDR3aa: CASRSQGTIPYEQYF
len: 13; abundance: once; v_gene: TRBV7-8; j_gene: TRBJ1-2; d_gene: NA; CDR3nt: TGTGCCAGCAGCCCAGGGTGGAACTATGGCTACACCTTC; CDR3aa: CASSPGWNYGYTF
len: 13; abundance: NA; v_gene: TRBV27; j_gene: TRBJ1-2; d_gene: NA; CDR3nt: TGTGCCAGCAGTTTGAATGGGAACTATGGCTACACCTTC; CDR3aa: CASSLNGNYGYTF
len: 20; abundance: few; v_gene: TRBV5-1; j_gene: TRBJ2-6; d_gene: TRBD1; CDR3nt: TGCGCCAGCAGCTTGGAGAGACAGGGGGCTTTAGTCTCTGGGGCCAACGTCCTGACTTTC; CDR3aa: CASSLERQGALVSGANVLTF
len: 15; abundance: NA; v_gene: TRBV7-9; j_gene: TRBJ2-7; d_gene: NA; CDR3nt: TGTGCCAGCAGCTTAGCTAAACCGGGATTCTACGAGCAGTACTTC; CDR3aa: CASSLAKPGFYEQYF
len: 14; abundance: NA; v_gene: TRBV5-4; j_gene: TRBJ2-2; d_gene: NA; CDR3nt: TGTGCCAGCAGCTTGGAGGGGTCCACCGGGGAGCTGTTTTTT; CDR3aa: CASSLEGSTGELFF
len: 13; abundance: NA; v_gene: TRBV27; j_gene: TRBJ1-2; d_gene: NA; CDR3nt: TGTGCCAGCAGCCTCCGTGGGTCGAATGGCTACACCTTC; CDR3aa: CASSLRGSNGYTF
len: 15; abundance: NA; v_gene: TRBV6-1; j_gene: TRBJ2-6; d_gene: TRBD1; CDR3nt: TGTGCCAGCAGTGAGTCAGGGGGTGGGGCCAACGTCCTGACTTTC; CDR3aa: CASSESGGGANVLTF
len: 14; abundance: NA; v_gene: TRBV18; j_gene: TRBJ2-3; d_gene: NA; CDR3nt: TGTGCCAGCTCACGCCGCGGGGTCGCAGATACGCAGTATTTT; CDR3aa: CASSRRGVADTQYF
len: 13; abundance: NA; v_gene: TRBV2; j_gene: TRBJ1-1; d_gene: NA; CDR3nt: TGTGCCAGCTACAAGGGATTGAACACTGAAGCTTTCTTT; CDR3aa: CASYKGLNTEAFF
len: 15; abundance: NA; v_gene: TRBV7-8; j_gene: TRBJ2-7; d_gene: TRBD2; CDR3nt: TGTGCCAGCAGCCCTCTAGCGGGAGGGGACTACGAGCAGTACTTC; CDR3aa: CASSPLAGGDYEQYF
len: 17; abundance: NA; v_gene: TRBV12-5; j_gene: TRBJ2-5; d_gene: TRBD1; CDR3nt: TGTGCTAGTGGTTTAAAATCACAGGGGCCTTTCCAAGAGACCCAGTACTTC; CDR3aa: CASGLKSQGPFQETQYF
len: 13; abundance: NA; v_gene: TRBV4-3; j_gene: TRBJ1-1; d_gene: NA; CDR3nt: TGCGCCAGCAGCCAATCAATTGACGGTGAAGCTTTCTTT; CDR3aa: CASSQSIDGEAFF
len: 15; abundance: once; v_gene: TRBV6-5; j_gene: TRBJ2-1; d_gene: NA; CDR3nt: TGTGCCAGCAGTAGGGGGGAAAGGGTCTACAATGAGCAGTTCTTC; CDR3aa: CASSRGERVYNEQFF
len: 15; abundance: NA; v_gene: TRBV5-1; j_gene: TRBJ2-3; d_gene: NA; CDR3nt: TGCGCCAGCAGCTTGACCACAGCTAGCACAGATACGCAGTATTTT; CDR3aa: CASSLTTASTDTQYF
len: 13; abundance: NA; v_gene: TRBV19; j_gene: TRBJ1-1; d_gene: NA; CDR3nt: TGTGCCAGTAGTATAACTCGGGGGACTGAAGCTTTCTTT; CDR3aa: CASSITRGTEAFF
len: 11; abundance: once; v_gene: TRBV19; j_gene: TRBJ2-1; d_gene: NA; CDR3nt: TGTGCCAGTAGTATTGTTTCTGAGCAGTTCTTC; CDR3aa: CASSIVSEQFF
len: 16; abundance: NA; v_gene: TRBV9; j_gene: TRBJ1-1; d_gene: NA; CDR3nt: TGTGCCAGCAGCGTAGGAGGTGGGGCGGGGAGTACTGAAGCTTTCTTT; CDR3aa: CASSVGGGAGSTEAFF
len: 13; abundance: NA; v_gene: TRBV25-1; j_gene: TRBJ2-7; d_gene: TRBD1; CDR3nt: TGTGCCAGCAGCGGGACAGCACACTACGAGCAGTACTTC; CDR3aa: CASSGTAHYEQYF
len: 11; abundance: NA; v_gene: TRBV7-6; j_gene: TRBJ2-5; d_gene: NA; CDR3nt: TGTGCCAGCAGCTTAGCGGAGACCCAGTACTTC; CDR3aa: CASSLAETQYF
len: 15; abundance: NA; v_gene: TRBV5-1; j_gene: TRBJ2-3; d_gene: NA; CDR3nt: TGCGCCAGCAGCTTGAGCCAGCTCAGCACAGATACGCAGTATTTT; CDR3aa: CASSLSQLSTDTQYF
len: 15; abundance: NA; v_gene: TRBV4-3; j_gene: TRBJ2-7; d_gene: NA; CDR3nt: TGCGCCAGCAGCCAAGATAGACTGCCCTCCTACGAGCAGTACTTC; CDR3aa: CASSQDRLPSYEQYF
len: 14; abundance: NA; v_gene: TRBV7-2; j_gene: TRBJ1-1; d_gene: TRBD1; CDR3nt: TGTGCCAGCAGCTCAGACAGGGGGTACACTGAAGCTTTCTTT; CDR3aa: CASSSDRGYTEAFF
len: 15; abundance: NA; v_gene: TRBV7-3; j_gene: TRBJ2-5; d_gene: TRBD2; CDR3nt: TGTGCCAGCAGCTTAAGCGGGGGGGCCCACGAGACCCAGTACTTC; CDR3aa: CASSLSGGAHETQYF
len: 15; abundance: NA; v_gene: TRBV9; j_gene: TRBJ2-3; d_gene: NA; CDR3nt: TGTGCCAGCAGCGCAGCTCGGACTTACACAGATACGCAGTATTTT; CDR3aa: CASSAARTYTDTQYF
len: 13; abundance: NA; v_gene: TRBV5-5; j_gene: TRBJ2-4; d_gene: NA; CDR3nt: TGTGCCAGCAGCACCCGGACCAATAACATTCAGTACTTC; CDR3aa: CASSTRTNNIQYF
len: 15; abundance: NA; v_gene: TRBV7-9; j_gene: TRBJ2-5; d_gene: NA; CDR3nt: TGTGCCAGCAGCTTACTAGCGCTAACTCAAGAGACCCAGTACTTC; CDR3aa: CASSLLALTQETQYF
len: 15; abundance: NA; v_gene: TRBV7-9; j_gene: TRBJ1-2; d_gene: NA; CDR3nt: TGTGCCAGCAGCTTATTAATGGGGTCAAACTATGGCTACACCTTC; CDR3aa: CASSLLMGSNYGYTF
len: 13; abundance: NA; v_gene: TRBV10-3; j_gene: TRBJ1-2; d_gene: TRBD1; CDR3nt: TGTGCCATCAGTGAGACAGGGGAGGGTGGCTACACCTTC; CDR3aa: CAISETGEGGYTF
len: 18; abundance: NA; v_gene: TRBV9; j_gene: TRBJ1-1; d_gene: TRBD1; CDR3nt: TGTGCCAGCAGCACTGGACAGGGGGCGACTTCCTTGAACACTGAAGCTTTCTTT; CDR3aa: CASSTGQGATSLNTEAFF
len: 15; abundance: NA; v_gene: TRBV18; j_gene: TRBJ1-1; d_gene: NA; CDR3nt: TGTGCCAGCTCACCAGAGGTAGGCCTGAACACTGAAGCTTTCTTT; CDR3aa: CASSPEVGLNTEAFF
len: 17; abundance: NA; v_gene: TRBV5-1; j_gene: TRBJ2-6; d_gene: NA; CDR3nt: TGCGCCAGCAGCTCAGGACTGCCCAGCTCTGGGGCCAACGTCCTGACTTTC; CDR3aa: CASSSGLPSSGANVLTF
len: 18; abundance: NA; v_gene: TRBV6-1; j_gene: TRBJ1-5; d_gene: TRBD1; CDR3nt: TGTGCCAGCAGTGAGGGGGACAGGGGGCGTATCGGCAATCAGCCCCAGCATTTT; CDR3aa: CASSEGDRGRIGNQPQHF
len: 18; abundance: NA; v_gene: TRBV9; j_gene: TRBJ2-5; d_gene: NA; CDR3nt: TGTGCCAGCAGCGTAGGCACGTCACCAAGCTGGGGATCGGAGACCCAGTACTTC; CDR3aa: CASSVGTSPSWGSETQYF
len: 15; abundance: NA; v_gene: TRBV7-2; j_gene: TRBJ2-3; d_gene: TRBD1; CDR3nt: TGTGCCAGCAGCCAGGACAGGGGAAGCACAGATACGCAGTATTTT; CDR3aa: CASSQDRGSTDTQYF
len: 14; abundance: NA; v_gene: TRBV19; j_gene: TRBJ2-6; d_gene: NA; CDR3nt: TGTGCCAGTAGAGAGTCCTCTGGGGCCAACGTCCTGACTTTC; CDR3aa: CASRESSGANVLTF
len: 16; abundance: NA; v_gene: TRBV6-1; j_gene: TRBJ1-5; d_gene: TRBD1; CDR3nt: TGTGCCAGCAGTGAATCCCTCCCGGGGCCAGGGGGGCCCCAGCATTTT; CDR3aa: CASSESLPGPGGPQHF
len: 15; abundance: NA; v_gene: TRBV5-5; j_gene: TRBJ2-7; d_gene: NA; CDR3nt: TGTGCCAGCAGCTTGGCTGGGCAGATACACTACGAGCAGTACTTC; CDR3aa: CASSLAGQIHYEQYF
len: 13; abundance: once; v_gene: TRBV29-1; j_gene: TRBJ2-7; d_gene: NA; CDR3nt: TGCAGCGTTGAAAGGGGGGCTACTTACGAGCAGTACTTC; CDR3aa: CSVERGATYEQYF
len: 14; abundance: once; v_gene: TRBV30; j_gene: TRBJ1-1; d_gene: NA; CDR3nt: TGTGCCTGGGAAAGGAGGACCGCGAACACTGAAGCTTTCTTT; CDR3aa: CAWERRTANTEAFF
len: 15; abundance: NA; v_gene: TRBV7-2; j_gene: TRBJ2-5; d_gene: NA; CDR3nt: TGTGCCAGCAGCTTAAGTTTTTGGGTCCAAGAGACCCAGTACTTC; CDR3aa: CASSLSFWVQETQYF
len: 14; abundance: NA; v_gene: TRBV19; j_gene: TRBJ1-4; d_gene: NA; CDR3nt: TGTGCCAGTAGTACCTCAGACATGGGTGAAAAACTGTTTTTT; CDR3aa: CASSTSDMGEKLFF